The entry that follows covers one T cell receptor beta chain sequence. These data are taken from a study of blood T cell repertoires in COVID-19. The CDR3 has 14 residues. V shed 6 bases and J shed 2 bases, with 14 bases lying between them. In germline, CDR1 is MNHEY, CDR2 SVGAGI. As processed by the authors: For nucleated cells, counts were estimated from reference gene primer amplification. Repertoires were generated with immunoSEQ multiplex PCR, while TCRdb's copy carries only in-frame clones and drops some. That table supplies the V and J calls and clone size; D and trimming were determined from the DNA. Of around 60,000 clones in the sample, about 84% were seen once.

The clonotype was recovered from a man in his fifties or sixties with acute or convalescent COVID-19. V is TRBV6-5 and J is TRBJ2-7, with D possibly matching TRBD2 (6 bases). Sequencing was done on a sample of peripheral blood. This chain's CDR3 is CASRMEGFTYEQYF. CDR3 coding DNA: TGTGCCAGCAGGATGGAGGGCTTCACCTACGAGCAGTACTTC.